The clone carrying this T cell receptor beta chain occurred many times. Its antigen remains unknown. There are 16 residues in the CDR3. Germline values: CDR1 SGHKS, CDR2 YYEKEE (reference sequence). Trimming took 1 base from V and 2 from J, leaving 13 bases between them. This sample was taken from a study of CD8 T cells in ankylosing spondylitis. Study findings and constraints: Eight highly homologous variants made up a TCR beta motif, and this motif appeared characteristic of ankylosing spondylitis blood.

TCRdb re-called the 5' RACE reads with MiXCR, one entry per CDR3 protein. The table shows about 800,000 distinct CDR3 sequences, with approximately 10% occurring only once. The source is a male donor with ankylosing spondylitis. The J gene is TRBJ1-3, the V gene TRBV5-5; D might be TRBD1 (5 bases). Sequencing was done on a sample of blood, either unsorted or a sorted T cell fraction (not recorded which). CDR3 sequence: CASSLHAGRAGNTIYF. The CDR3 DNA reads TGTGCCAGCAGCTTGCACGCAGGGCGGGCTGGAAACACCATATATTTT.